The next 12 T cell receptor beta chains were all read from a single sample in a study of patients and donors after allogeneic stem cell transplantation. TCRdb called the RT-PCR reads again in MiXCR, with one record for every CDR3 protein. There are some 960,000 distinct CDR3 sequences in the sample; under 20% occur only once, and under 6.5% lies in the top ten. Sequencing was performed on blood, either unsorted or a sorted T cell fraction (not recorded which). Receptor source: a human donor who was either an allogeneic HSCT recipient or a stem cell or donor lymphocyte infusion donor (not recorded which). It is not recorded whose cells these are; they may come from a transplant donor.

V gene TRBV2 combines with J gene TRBJ1-5, with a possible D match to TRBD1 (5 bases). The length of the CDR3 is 14 residues. The V end lost 8 bases, the J end lost 4 bases, and 15 bases lay between the germline ends. Germline V gene lookup returns CDR1 SNHLY and CDR2 FYNNEI. The CDR3 reads CASAGGVVNQPQHF. The CDR3 region has the DNA TGTGCCAGCGCCGGAGGGGTGGTGAATCAGCCCCAGCATTTT.

The table lists this clonotype with a few counts. The V gene is TRBV20-1, the J gene TRBJ2-2, with 8 bases identical to TRBD1. CDR1 is DFQATT, CDR2 SNEGSKA, per germline (reference sequence). This CDR3 is built from 14 residues. V lost 3 bases to trimming and J lost 4 bases; unmatched junction nucleotides: 4. The CDR3: CSARDREVTGELFF. Written as DNA, the CDR3 is TGCAGTGCTAGGGACAGGGAAGTCACCGGGGAGCTGTTTTTT.

This clonotype was seen a handful of times. The CDR3 here is CASSQQVSGANVLTF. CDR3 nucleotide sequence: TGCGCCAGCAGCCAACAGGTTTCTGGGGCCAACGTCCTGACTTTC. The chain links TRBV5-1 to TRBJ2-6, with a possible D match to TRBD1 (5 bases). This CDR3 has 15 amino acids. Germline V gene sequence: CDR1 SGHRS, CDR2 YFSETQ. V was pared by 4 bases and J by 1 base, with 9 bases between.

The table lists this clonotype with a few counts. The chain carries TRBV4-1 and TRBJ2-5, with TRBD2 matching 9 bases. Germline lookup yields CDR1 MGHRA and CDR2 YSYEKL. The ends lost 4 bases at V and 5 bases at J; junction bases unmatched: 5. The CDR3 contains 14 residues. CDR3 region: CASSPLAGLETQYF. The CDR3 DNA reads as TGCGCCAGCAGCCCTCTAGCGGGGCTGGAGACCCAGTACTTC.

This clonotype turned up a few times. The rearrangement links TRBV4-1 to TRBJ1-5; D is unclear. Germline CDR1 reads MGHRA; CDR2 reads YSYEKL. With 0 bases removed from V and 0 bases from J, the gap between germline ends came to 6 bases. The CDR3 has 15 residues. In DNA form, the CDR3 reads TGCGCCAGCAGCCAAGACAGCCATAGCAATCAGCCCCAGCATTTT. It encodes CASSQDSHSNQPQHF.

V is TRBV12-3 or TRBV12-4 and J is TRBJ2-7; D unclear. With 8 bases removed from V and 7 bases from J, the gap between germline ends came to 21 bases. CDR3 length equals 14 residues. CDR3 amino acids: CASGSRGPMGEQYF. CDR3 sequence (DNA): TGTGCCAGCGGGTCGCGCGGCCCAATGGGGGAGCAGTACTTC.

This clonotype occurred a few times. V is TRBV3-1 and J is TRBJ2-3; no definite D call. The V end lost 1 base, the J end lost 3 bases, and 14 bases lay between the germline ends. The CDR3 loop spans 16 amino acids. In germline, CDR1 is LGHDT, CDR2 YNNKEL (reference sequence). DNA for the CDR3: TGTGCCAGCAGCCAAGTACCGACCGGGTGGACAGATACGCAGTATTTT. It translates to CASSQVPTGWTDTQYF.

The chain employs TRBV20-1 and TRBJ2-1; D might be TRBD1 (6 bases). The V end was cut by 6 bases, the J end by 4 bases, with 16 bases between. The germline V gene has CDR1 DFQATT and CDR2 SNEGSKA (reference sequence). The CDR3 contains 14 residues. The CDR3 nucleotides read TGCAGTGCGCCAGGGGCTAGGGGTTACAATGAGCAGTTCTTC. Its protein is CSAPGARGYNEQFF.

V usage is TRBV4-1 and J usage is TRBJ1-1; D unresolved. The CDR3 length is 15 residues. Germline CDR1 MGHRA, CDR2 YSYEKL. V shed 1 base and J shed 0 bases, with 9 bases lying between them. CDR3 coding DNA: TGCGCCAGCAGCCAAGGAGAGGATCTGAACACTGAAGCTTTCTTT. Residues: CASSQGEDLNTEAFF.

V gene TRBV5-1 combines with J gene TRBJ1-5; no firm D call. Germline V CDR1 and CDR2: SGHRS, YFSETQ. This CDR3 has 15 residues. The ends were cut back, 4 bases at V and 4 bases at J, with 15 bases in the middle. The CDR3 protein is CASSLNPYPNQPQHF. The CDR3 coding sequence is TGCGCCAGCAGCCTGAACCCCTACCCAAATCAGCCCCAGCATTTT.

V usage is TRBV20-1 and J usage is TRBJ2-2; the D is unclear. Per the germline V gene, CDR1 is DFQATT and CDR2 is SNEGSKA (reference sequence). The CDR3 covers 15 residues. Trimming took off 1 base at V and 3 bases at J, with 12 bases between the two ends. DNA for the CDR3: TGCAGTGCTAGAGCGGCCTCACCCTACACCGGGGAGCTGTTTTTT. Translating gives CSARAASPYTGELFF.

The chain is built from TRBV20-1 and TRBJ1-5; 7 positions match TRBD1. V trimming: 6 bases; J trimming: 0 bases; junction bases outside the gene matches: 17. This CDR3 contains 18 residues. The V gene's germline CDR1 is DFQATT and CDR2 SNEGSKA (reference sequence). The CDR3 region is CSAIGTAGGGYSNQPQHF. The CDR3 DNA reads TGCAGTGCCATCGGGACAGCCGGAGGGGGATATAGCAATCAGCCCCAGCATTTT.